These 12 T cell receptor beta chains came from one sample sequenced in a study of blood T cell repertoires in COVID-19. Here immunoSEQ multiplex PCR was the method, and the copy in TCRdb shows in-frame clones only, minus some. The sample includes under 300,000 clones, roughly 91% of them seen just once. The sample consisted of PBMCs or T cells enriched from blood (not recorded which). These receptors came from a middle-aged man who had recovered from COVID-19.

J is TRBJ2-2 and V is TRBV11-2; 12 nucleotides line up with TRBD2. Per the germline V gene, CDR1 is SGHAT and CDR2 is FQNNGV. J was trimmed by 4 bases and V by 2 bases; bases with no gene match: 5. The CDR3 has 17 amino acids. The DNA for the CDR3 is TGTGCCAGCAGCTTAAGGACTAGCGGGATAATCACCGGGGAGCTGTTTTTT. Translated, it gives CASSLRTSGIITGELFF.

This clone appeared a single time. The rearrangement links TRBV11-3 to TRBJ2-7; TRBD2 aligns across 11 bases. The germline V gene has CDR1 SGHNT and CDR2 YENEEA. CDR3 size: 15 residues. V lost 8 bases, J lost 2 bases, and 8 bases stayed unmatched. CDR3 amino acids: CASGVSGLAAYEQYF. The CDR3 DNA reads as TGTGCCAGCGGGGTCTCGGGACTAGCGGCCTACGAGCAGTACTTC.

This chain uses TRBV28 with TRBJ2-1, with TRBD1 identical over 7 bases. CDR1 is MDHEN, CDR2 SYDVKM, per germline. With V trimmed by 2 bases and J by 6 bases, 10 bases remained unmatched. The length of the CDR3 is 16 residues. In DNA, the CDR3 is TGTGCCAGCAGTTTACAGACAGGGTCTTTGGTCAATGAGCAGTTCTTC. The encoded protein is CASSLQTGSLVNEQFF.

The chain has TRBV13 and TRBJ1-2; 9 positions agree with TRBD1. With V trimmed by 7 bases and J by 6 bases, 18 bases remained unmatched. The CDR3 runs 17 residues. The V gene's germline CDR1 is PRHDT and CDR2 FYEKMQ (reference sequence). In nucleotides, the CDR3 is TGTGCCAGCAACACGGGTTCCCCCGGGACAGGGCACAATGGCTACACCTTC. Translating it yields CASNTGSPGTGHNGYTF.

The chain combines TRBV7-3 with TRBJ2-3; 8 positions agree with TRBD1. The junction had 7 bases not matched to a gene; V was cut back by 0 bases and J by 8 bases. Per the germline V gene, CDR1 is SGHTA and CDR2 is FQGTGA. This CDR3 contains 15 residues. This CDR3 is CASSLTFTGGGTQYF. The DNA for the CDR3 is TGTGCCAGCAGCTTAACGTTTACAGGGGGTGGTACGCAGTATTTT.

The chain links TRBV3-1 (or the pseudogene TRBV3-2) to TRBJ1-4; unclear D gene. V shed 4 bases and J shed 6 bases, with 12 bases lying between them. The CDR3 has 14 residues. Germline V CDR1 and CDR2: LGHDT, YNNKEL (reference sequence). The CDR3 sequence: CASSLGWFDEKLFF. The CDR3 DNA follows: TGTGCCAGCAGCCTCGGGTGGTTTGATGAAAAACTGTTTTTT.

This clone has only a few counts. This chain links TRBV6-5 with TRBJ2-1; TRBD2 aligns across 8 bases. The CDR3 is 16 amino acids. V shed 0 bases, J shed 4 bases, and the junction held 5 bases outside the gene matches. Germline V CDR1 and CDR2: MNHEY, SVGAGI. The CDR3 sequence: CASSYSLRGAYNEQFF. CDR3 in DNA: TGTGCCAGCAGTTACTCTTTGCGGGGGGCTTACAATGAGCAGTTCTTC.

The CDR3 sequence: CASSSQTGFNQPQHF. The CDR3 region has the DNA TGTGCCAGCAGTTCCCAAACAGGGTTCAATCAGCCCCAGCATTTT. The genes are TRBV6-5 and TRBJ1-5, with a tentative D call TRBD1 (6 bases). V lost 4 bases and J lost 3, with 13 bases in between. The CDR3 contains 15 residues. Germline V gives CDR1 MNHEY, CDR2 SVGAGI.

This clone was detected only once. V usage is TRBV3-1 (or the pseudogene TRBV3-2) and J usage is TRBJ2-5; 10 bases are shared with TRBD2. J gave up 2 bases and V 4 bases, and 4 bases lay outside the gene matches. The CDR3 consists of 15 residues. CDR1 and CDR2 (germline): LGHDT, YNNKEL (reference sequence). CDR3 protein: CASSPGTSAQETQYF. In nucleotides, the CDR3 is TGTGCCAGCAGCCCAGGGACTAGCGCACAAGAGACCCAGTACTTC.

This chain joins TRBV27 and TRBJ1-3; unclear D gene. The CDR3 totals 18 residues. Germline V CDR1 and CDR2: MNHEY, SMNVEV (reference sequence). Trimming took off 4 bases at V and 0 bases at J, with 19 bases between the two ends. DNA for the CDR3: TGTGCCAGCAGTTCGTCGATGGGAGGGCCCAGCTCTGGAAACACCATATATTTT. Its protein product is CASSSSMGGPSSGNTIYF.

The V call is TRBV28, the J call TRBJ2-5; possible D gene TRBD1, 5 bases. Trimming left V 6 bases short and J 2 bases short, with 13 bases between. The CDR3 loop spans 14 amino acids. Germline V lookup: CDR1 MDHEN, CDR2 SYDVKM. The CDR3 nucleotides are TGTGCCAGCAGCCTCTTGGGGCATCAAGAGACCCAGTACTTC. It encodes CASSLLGHQETQYF. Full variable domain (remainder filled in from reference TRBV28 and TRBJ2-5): DVKVTQSSRYLVKRTGEKVFLECVQDMDHENMFWYRQDPGLGLRLIYFSYDVKMKEKGDIPEGYSVSREKKERFSLILESASTNQTSMYLCASSLLGHQETQYFGPGTRLLVL.

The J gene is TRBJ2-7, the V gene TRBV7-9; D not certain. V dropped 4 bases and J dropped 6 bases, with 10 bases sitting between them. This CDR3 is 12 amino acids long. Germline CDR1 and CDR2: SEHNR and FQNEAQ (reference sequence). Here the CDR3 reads CASSSSALEQYF. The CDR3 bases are TGTGCCAGCAGCTCCTCCGCGCTCGAGCAGTACTTC.